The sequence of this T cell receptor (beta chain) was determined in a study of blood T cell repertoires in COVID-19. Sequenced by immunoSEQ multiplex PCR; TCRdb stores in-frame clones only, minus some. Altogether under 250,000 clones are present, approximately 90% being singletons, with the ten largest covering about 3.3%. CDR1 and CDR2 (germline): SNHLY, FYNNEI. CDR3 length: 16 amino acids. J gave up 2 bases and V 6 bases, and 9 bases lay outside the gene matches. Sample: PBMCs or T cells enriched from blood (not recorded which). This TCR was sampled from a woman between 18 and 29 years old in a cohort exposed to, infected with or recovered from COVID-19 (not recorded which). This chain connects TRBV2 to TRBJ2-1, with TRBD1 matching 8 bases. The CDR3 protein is CASSLRDRRAYNEQFF. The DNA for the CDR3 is TGTGCCAGCAGCCTGCGGGACAGGAGAGCCTACAATGAGCAGTTCTTC.